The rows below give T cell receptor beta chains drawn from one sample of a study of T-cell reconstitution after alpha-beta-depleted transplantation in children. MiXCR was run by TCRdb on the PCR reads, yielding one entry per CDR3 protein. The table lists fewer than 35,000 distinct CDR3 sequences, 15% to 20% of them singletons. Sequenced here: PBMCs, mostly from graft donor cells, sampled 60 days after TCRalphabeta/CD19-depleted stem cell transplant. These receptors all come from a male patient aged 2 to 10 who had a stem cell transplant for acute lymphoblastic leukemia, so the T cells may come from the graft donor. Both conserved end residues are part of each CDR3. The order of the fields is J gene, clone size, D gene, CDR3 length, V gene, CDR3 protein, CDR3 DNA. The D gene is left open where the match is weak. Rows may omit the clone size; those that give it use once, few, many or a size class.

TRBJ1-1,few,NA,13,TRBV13,CASSLATWGRAFF,TGTGCCAGCAGCCTTGCTACGTGGGGTAGAGCTTTCTTT
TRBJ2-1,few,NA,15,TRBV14,CASSPGQRTYNEQFF,TGTGCCAGCAGCCCCGGGCAGAGAACCTACAATGAGCAGTTCTTC
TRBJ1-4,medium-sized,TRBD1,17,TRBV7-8,CASSLEKRGTENEKLFF,TGTGCCAGCAGCTTAGAAAAGCGGGGGACAGAGAATGAAAAACTGTTTTTT
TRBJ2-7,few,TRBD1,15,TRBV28,CASSPYRGRIHEQYF,TGTGCCAGCAGTCCCTACAGGGGGCGCATCCACGAGCAGTACTTC
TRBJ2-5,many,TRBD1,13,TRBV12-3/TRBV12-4,CASSYRGVETQYF,TGTGCCAGCAGTTACAGGGGAGTGGAGACCCAGTACTTC
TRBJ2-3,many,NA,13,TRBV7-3,CASSSKGTDTQYF,TGTGCCAGCAGCAGCAAAGGGACAGATACGCAGTATTTT
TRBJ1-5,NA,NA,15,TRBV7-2,CASSRHGGIGQPQHF,TGTGCCAGCAGTCGACATGGGGGCATTGGTCAGCCCCAGCATTTT
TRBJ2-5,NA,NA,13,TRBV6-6,CASNRVVPGTQYF,TGTGCCAGCAACCGGGTCGTCCCAGGGACCCAGTACTTC
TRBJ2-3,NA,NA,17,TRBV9,CASSSLAIGSSTDTQYF,TGTGCCAGCAGCTCCCTCGCAATCGGGTCCAGCACAGATACGCAGTATTTT
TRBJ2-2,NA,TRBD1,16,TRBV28,CASTSPGQGFAGELFF,TGTGCCAGCACCTCCCCCGGACAGGGTTTTGCCGGGGAGCTGTTTTTT
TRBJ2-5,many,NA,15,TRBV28,CATDPGEWGRETQYF,TGTGCCACCGACCCGGGGGAGTGGGGTCGAGAGACCCAGTACTTC
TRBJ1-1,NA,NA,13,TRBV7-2,CASSLAWGTEAFF,TGTGCCAGCAGCTTAGCATGGGGGACTGAAGCTTTCTTT
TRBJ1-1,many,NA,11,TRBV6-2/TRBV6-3,CATIQGSGAFF,TGTGCCACCATCCAGGGGTCGGGAGCTTTCTTT
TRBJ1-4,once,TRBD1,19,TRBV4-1,CASSQETGANHLGFEKLFF,TGCGCCAGCAGCCAAGAGACAGGGGCTAACCACTTGGGGTTTGAAAAACTGTTTTTT
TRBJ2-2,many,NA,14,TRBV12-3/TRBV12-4,CASSLGWEAGELFF,TGTGCCAGCAGTTTAGGATGGGAGGCCGGGGAGCTGTTTTTT
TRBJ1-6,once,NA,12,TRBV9,CTSSLLDSPLHF,TGTACCAGCAGCCTGCTAGATTCACCCCTCCACTTT
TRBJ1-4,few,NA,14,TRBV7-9,CASSLEGGEKLFFF,NA
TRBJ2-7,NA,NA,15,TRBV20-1,CSAIGDLPYSYEQYF,TGCAGTGCTATAGGGGACTTACCATACTCCTACGAGCAGTACTTC
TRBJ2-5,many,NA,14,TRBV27,CASSLSAGLETQYF,TGTGCCAGCAGTTTATCAGCCGGGTTGGAGACCCAGTACTTC
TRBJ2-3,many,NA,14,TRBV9,CASSVSGETDTQYF,TGTGCCAGCAGCGTATCCGGTGAAACAGATACGCAGTATTTT
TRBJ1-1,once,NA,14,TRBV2,CASSATPWNTEAFF,TGTGCCAGCAGTGCAACTCCTTGGAACACTGAAGCTTTCTTT
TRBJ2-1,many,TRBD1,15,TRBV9,CASSARDRGRDEQFF,TGTGCCAGCAGCGCCCGGGACAGGGGCAGAGATGAGCAGTTCTTC
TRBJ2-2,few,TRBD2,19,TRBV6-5,CASSYSRFGLAGGPGELFF,TGTGCCAGCAGTTACTCACGATTCGGGCTAGCGGGAGGGCCCGGGGAGCTGTTTTTT
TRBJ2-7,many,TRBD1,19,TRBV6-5,CASSYGAGGSGRNIYEQYF,TGTGCCAGCAGTTACGGGGCAGGGGGCTCGGGGCGAAACATCTACGAGCAGTACTTC